The 2 T cell receptor beta chains listed next were all sequenced from one sample in a study of T-cell reconstitution after alpha-beta-depleted transplantation in children. This sample's TCRbeta library carried unique molecular identifier barcodes. TCRdb analysed the PCR reads with MiXCR anew, one entry per CDR3 protein. The table records 380,000 or so distinct CDR3 sequences, less than 15% of them present only once. This specimen was PBMCs, taken from the stem cell graft. Receptor source: a human donor who donated a stem cell graft to a child with Fanconi anemia.

This clonotype has ten or more counts. V usage is TRBV5-6 and J usage is TRBJ2-3; D not resolved. In germline, CDR1 is SGHDT, CDR2 YYEEEE. V lost 5 bases to trimming and J lost 0 bases, with 10 bases between them. This CDR3 comprises 14 residues. Here the CDR3 reads CASRTSPSTDTQYF. Written as DNA, the CDR3 is TGTGCCAGCAGGACCAGCCCTAGCACAGATACGCAGTATTTT.

The chain has TRBV12-3 or TRBV12-4 and TRBJ1-2, with D maybe TRBD1 (5 bases). This CDR3 contains 14 residues. V was pared by 5 bases and J by 2 bases, with 12 bases between. DNA of the CDR3: TGTGCCAGCAGTCCCGGGGCCGAAAACTATGGCTACACCTTC. It is translated as CASSPGAENYGYTF.